This TCR beta chain was documented in a study of T cells in Graves' hyperthyroidism and ophthalmopathy. Study-wide findings and caveats: In blood, most of the thyroid clonotypes expanded above 0.001 were also present. The model predicted ophthalmopathy a median around six months before onset.

V was shortened by 4 bases and J by 9 bases, with 16 bases between the two germline ends. The CDR3 length is 13 residues. This clonotype showed up many times. Its target is unknown. Amplification targeted TCR beta CDR3 regions from RNA transcripts. Carried out on the TCR CDR3, a first-round RT-PCR used the HTBI primer set. One entry per CDR3 protein results from TCRdb running MiXCR on the multiplex PCR reads. The sample consists of 300,000 to 450,000 distinct CDR3 sequences, approximately 14% of them appearing once. Based on clinical symptoms, serum thyroxine and TRAb, thyroid ultrasound and orbital computed tomography, diagnoses were reached.

The chain links TRBV12-3 or TRBV12-4 to TRBJ2-7; D is undetermined. Sequencing used blood. The receptor's source is a woman in her sixties with Graves' hyperthyroidism. CDR3 bases: TGTGCCAGCAGTTCGACGACAAGTATGGGGCAGTACTTC. Its protein product is CASSSTTSMGQYF.